This passage covers 18 T cell receptor beta chains from one sample sequenced in a study of T cells in Graves' hyperthyroidism and ophthalmopathy. RNA transcripts were the template for amplifying TCR beta CDR3 regions. During a first-round RT-PCR of the TCR CDR3, the HTBI primer set was used. From the multiplex PCR reads, TCRdb called clonotypes with MiXCR, one entry per CDR3 protein. There are roughly 650,000 distinct CDR3 sequences in the sample; about a sixth occur only once, and around 3.5% lies in the top ten. The material sequenced was blood. The receptor source for this set is a woman in her thirties or forties with Graves' ophthalmopathy.

Many counts were recorded for this clonotype. The chain joins TRBV28 to TRBJ2-3; TRBD2 aligns across 11 bases. The CDR3 loop spans 15 amino acids. The ends lost 6 bases at V and 2 bases at J; junction bases unmatched: 4. Germline V gene lookup returns CDR1 MDHEN and CDR2 SYDVKM. CDR3 DNA sequence: TGTGCCAGCAGAGTAGCGGGAGGGCCCACAGATACGCAGTATTTT. Translation gives CASRVAGGPTDTQYF.

The chain links TRBV7-6 to TRBJ2-2; 7 bases are shared with TRBD2. This CDR3 comprises 14 residues. CDR1 is SGHVS, CDR2 FNYEAQ, per germline. J was trimmed by 4 bases and V by 8 bases; bases with no gene match: 7. For the CDR3, the DNA is TGTGCCAGCGGCGGCAGGGAGGGCACCGGGGAGCTGTTTTTT. It is translated as CASGGREGTGELFF.

In its sample, this clonotype was seen many times. The chain is built from TRBV29-1 and TRBJ2-5; TRBD2 agrees at 10 bases. The CDR3 runs 15 residues. The V segment lost 4 bases and the J segment 4 bases; nucleotides outside the gene matches: 9. Germline CDR1 and CDR2: SQVTM and ANQGSEA. The CDR3 DNA is TGCAGCGTTGCGGCAGGTAGCGGGGGGCGAGAGACCCAGTACTTC. Residues: CSVAAGSGGRETQYF.

This clonotype occurred many times. V and J are TRBV7-2 and TRBJ2-7, with TRBD1 identical over 7 bases. The CDR3 is 13 amino acids. CDR1 and CDR2 from the germline V gene are SGHTA and FQGNSA. Trimming cost V 5 bases and J 6 bases; bases outside gene matches: 7. This CDR3 is CASSQGVDVEQYF. DNA of the CDR3: TGTGCCAGCAGCCAGGGGGTGGATGTCGAGCAGTACTTC.

This clonotype was counted between two and nine times. The chain carries TRBV20-1 and TRBJ1-1; D possibly corresponds to TRBD1 (5 bases). Germline V gives CDR1 DFQATT, CDR2 SNEGSKA (reference sequence). The V end lost 8 bases, the J end lost 1 base, and 8 bases lay between the germline ends. This CDR3 comprises 11 residues. CDR3 in DNA: TGCAGTTCCGGGACGAACACTGAAGCTTTCTTT. Encoded protein: CSSGTNTEAFF.

This clonotype was detected many times. The chain has TRBV18 and TRBJ1-4, with unresolved D. This CDR3 region has 15 residues. The V gene lost 3 bases and the J gene lost 7 bases, with 15 bases spanning the gap. CDR1 is KGHSH, CDR2 LQKENI, per germline. CDR3 sequence reads: CASSPPGLLGEKLFF. CDR3 nucleotide sequence: TGTGCCAGCTCACCCCCAGGACTCTTGGGTGAAAAACTGTTTTTT.

This clonotype was detected ten times or more. The V and J genes are TRBV27 and TRBJ2-1; D is ambiguous. Trimming left V 5 bases short and J 6 bases short, with 17 bases between. This CDR3 has 15 amino acids. The germline V gene encodes CDR1 MNHEY and CDR2 SMNVEV (reference sequence). The CDR3: CASSPLGPAANEQFF. CDR3 DNA sequence: TGTGCCAGCAGTCCTCTAGGACCTGCGGCCAATGAGCAGTTCTTC.

V is TRBV3-1 and J is TRBJ2-2; a weak D match, TRBD2 (6 bases). This CDR3 has 16 residues. Trimming pared 1 base from V and 5 bases from J, leaving 14 bases between. CDR1 is LGHDT and CDR2 is YNNKEL in the germline V gene (reference sequence). CDR3 nucleotide sequence: TGTGCCAGCAGCCAAGGAGGGAGGAGAACTACCGGGGAGCTGTTTTTT. Its translation is CASSQGGRRTTGELFF.

This clonotype was detected ten times or more. The chain couples TRBV11-2 to TRBJ2-3, with TRBD2 as a possible D gene (5 bases). CDR3 length: 19 amino acids. Germline values: CDR1 SGHAT, CDR2 FQNNGV. V lost 4 bases to trimming and J lost 4 bases, with 27 bases between them. The CDR3 loop reads CASSSISVFSRGSADTQYF. The CDR3 nucleotides are TGTGCCAGCAGCTCCATTAGCGTCTTTTCTAGAGGCTCCGCAGATACGCAGTATTTT.

In its sample, this clonotype was seen many times. V gene TRBV7-2 combines with J gene TRBJ2-2, with D perhaps matching TRBD1 (5 bases). There are 15 residues in the CDR3. Trimming pared 1 base from V and 5 bases from J, leaving 11 bases between. The germline CDR1 and CDR2 sequences are SGHTA and FQGNSA. CDR3 protein: CASSLVQGSTGELFF. As DNA, the CDR3 is TGTGCCAGCAGCTTAGTTCAGGGAAGTACCGGGGAGCTGTTTTTT.

At least ten counts were recorded for this clonotype. The chain uses TRBV6-1 and TRBJ1-5, with 8 bases fitting TRBD1. The CDR3 sequence is 13 residues long. Germline CDR1 is MNHNS and CDR2 is SASEGT. V was pared by 6 bases and J by 5 bases, with 3 bases of the junction left unmatched. The CDR3 sequence is CASSAGGYQPQHF. In DNA form, the CDR3 reads TGTGCCAGCAGCGCAGGGGGCTATCAGCCCCAGCATTTT.

The chain has TRBV29-1 and TRBJ2-2; 7 nucleotides line up with TRBD1. Germline CDR1 SQVTM, CDR2 ANQGSEA. The CDR3 is 16 amino acids. Trimming cost V 4 bases and J 6 bases; bases outside gene matches: 14. The DNA for the CDR3 is TGCAGCGTTGCAATGGACCGTACAGGGGATCCCGGGGAGCTGTTTTTT. Its protein is CSVAMDRTGDPGELFF.

The table lists this clonotype with many counts. The rearrangement uses TRBV12-3 or TRBV12-4 and TRBJ2-6, with 9 bases matching TRBD1. CDR3 length equals 19 residues. Trimming removed 3 bases from V and 0 bases from J; junction bases left unmatched: 9. In nucleotides, the CDR3 is TGTGCCAGCAGTTTGGTTCCGGGACAGGGCCCCTCTGGGGCCAACGTCCTGACTTTC. Protein: CASSLVPGQGPSGANVLTF.

This clonotype has a count of ten or more. The genes are TRBV28 and TRBJ1-2; possible D gene TRBD1, 5 bases. Trimming took off 1 base at V and 3 bases at J, with 15 bases between the two ends. The CDR3 covers 16 residues. CDR1 MDHEN and CDR2 SYDVKM come from the germline V gene. The CDR3 DNA is TGTGCCAGCAGTTTATTGGAGTTAGGGGCTGACTATGGCTACACCTTC. It specifies CASSLLELGADYGYTF.

The sample holds a few counts of this clonotype. The V gene is TRBV14, the J gene TRBJ2-7; D is uncertain. V was trimmed by 2 bases and J by 2 bases, leaving 7 bases between them. The CDR3 contains 13 residues. From germline, CDR1 is SGHDN and CDR2 FVKESK. CDR3 loop: CASSQQAAYEQYF. The CDR3 DNA sequence: TGTGCCAGCAGCCAACAAGCAGCCTACGAGCAGTACTTC.

This chain links TRBV7-9 with TRBJ2-2; D ambiguous. CDR3 size: 14 residues. Trimming removed 2 bases from V and 4 bases from J, with 8 bases in between. The germline V gene has CDR1 SEHNR and CDR2 FQNEAQ (reference sequence). CDR3 in DNA: TGTGCCAGCAGCTTAAACCCTAGCACCGGGGAGCTGTTTTTT. It is translated as CASSLNPSTGELFF.

At least ten counts were recorded for this clonotype. V gene TRBV5-1 combines with J gene TRBJ2-3, with TRBD2 as a possible D gene (5 bases). The CDR3 consists of 17 residues. Germline CDR1 SGHRS, CDR2 YFSETQ. V was clipped by 0 bases and J by 4 bases, with 18 bases between them. For the CDR3, the DNA is TGCGCCAGCAGCTTGGCCTACATAGGATCGGGGTCAGATACGCAGTATTTT. It is translated as CASSLAYIGSGSDTQYF. Supplemented by reference TRBV5-1 and TRBJ2-3, the full variable domain reads KAGVTQTPRYLIKTRGQQVTLSCSPISGHRSVSWYQQTPGQGLQFLFEYFSETQRNKGNFPGRFSGRQFSNSRSEMNVSTLELGDSALYLCASSLAYIGSGSDTQYFGPGTRLTVL.

This chain joins TRBV18 and TRBJ2-6, with D unresolved. The CDR3 runs 16 residues. The germline V gene encodes CDR1 KGHSH and CDR2 LQKENI. V lost 2 bases and J lost 0, with 8 bases in between. CDR3 residues: CASSPDVRSGANVLTF. The DNA for the CDR3 is TGTGCCAGCTCACCAGACGTCCGCTCTGGGGCCAACGTCCTGACTTTC.